The 20 T cell receptor beta chains listed next were all sequenced from one sample in a study of T cells in Graves' hyperthyroidism and ophthalmopathy. The investigators amplified TCR beta CDR3 regions from RNA transcripts. During a first-round RT-PCR of the TCR CDR3, the HTBI primer set was used. Each CDR3 protein gets one entry after TCRdb re-called the multiplex PCR reads with MiXCR. The sample comprises about 400,000 distinct CDR3 sequences, around 15% of which are singletons, and 25% to 30% rests with the top ten. Sequencing was performed on blood. The receptors derive from a middle-aged man with Graves' ophthalmopathy.

This clonotype was found many times. V usage is TRBV2 and J usage is TRBJ2-5, with TRBD2 identical over 10 bases. CDR1 and CDR2 from the germline V gene are SNHLY and FYNNEI. The CDR3 is 14 amino acids. Germline trimming cut 8 bases from V and 2 bases from J; bases unmatched to any gene: 5. The CDR3 nucleotides read TGTGCCAGCTGCCGACTAGCGGGTCAAGAGACCCAGTACTTC. Its translation is CASCRLAGQETQYF.

This clonotype was detected many times. This rearrangement joins TRBV30 to TRBJ1-2, with TRBD1 matching 7 bases. The trim removed 0 bases at V and 5 bases at J, leaving 6 bases unmatched. This CDR3 is 14 amino acids long. The germline CDR1 and CDR2 sequences are GTSNPN and SVGIG (reference sequence). CDR3 sequence (DNA): TGTGCCTGGAGTGTTTTAGACAGGGATTATGGCTACACCTTC. It codes for CAWSVLDRDYGYTF.

The rearrangement joins TRBV28 to TRBJ2-2, with 8 positions matching TRBD2. Germline loops: CDR1 MDHEN, CDR2 SYDVKM. Losses at the gene ends were 6 bases for V and 7 bases for J; bases not matched to a gene: 4. The CDR3 loop spans 13 amino acids. The CDR3 sequence is CASRSGSHGELFF. CDR3 in DNA: TGTGCCAGCAGGAGCGGGAGCCACGGGGAGCTGTTTTTT.

This rearrangement joins TRBV5-1 to TRBJ2-1; 9 bases line up with TRBD1. The CDR3 extends over 16 amino acids. With 0 bases clipped from V and 8 bases from J, the junction kept 9 bases outside the gene matches. CDR1 and CDR2 (germline): SGHRS, YFSETQ. The CDR3 sequence: CASSLVGQGWRDEQFF. CDR3 DNA sequence: TGCGCCAGCAGCTTGGTTGGACAGGGGTGGCGGGATGAGCAGTTCTTC.

Only a few counts were recorded for this clonotype. The chain carries TRBV19 and TRBJ1-2; 7 positions agree with TRBD1. Germline loops: CDR1 LNHDA, CDR2 SQIVND (reference sequence). The CDR3 covers 14 residues. The trim removed 6 bases at V and 5 bases at J, leaving 9 bases unmatched. Here the CDR3 reads CASRPGQPIYGYTF. Written as DNA, the CDR3 is TGTGCCAGTAGACCGGGACAGCCGATTTATGGCTACACCTTC. The variable domain in full, completed from reference TRBV19 and TRBJ1-2, reads DGGITQSPKYLFRKEGQNVTLSCEQNLNHDAMYWYRQDPGQGLRLIYYSQIVNDFQKGDIAEGYSVSREKKESFPLTVTSAQKNPTAFYLCASRPGQPIYGYTFGSGTRLTVV.

The genes are TRBV19 and TRBJ1-6; 8 bases are a match to TRBD1. The CDR3 covers 14 residues. The V gene end was trimmed by 9 bases and the J gene end by 7 bases; junction bases not matched to a gene: 8. CDR1 is LNHDA and CDR2 is SQIVND in the germline V gene (reference sequence). The CDR3 sequence is CASVGTGGNSPLHF. Here the CDR3 DNA reads TGTGCCAGCGTCGGAACAGGGGGAAATTCACCCCTCCACTTT.

This clonotype has ten or more counts. The chain couples TRBV6-1 to TRBJ2-1, with D perhaps given as TRBD1 or TRBD2 (5 bases each). Germline V CDR1 and CDR2: MNHNS, SASEGT. CDR3 length: 15 amino acids. V lost 4 bases and J lost 2, with 12 bases in between. CDR3 coding DNA: TGTGCCAGCAGTGTTTCGATGGGACCCTACAATGAGCAGTTCTTC. This codes for CASSVSMGPYNEQFF.

This clonotype appeared many times. This chain joins TRBV30 and TRBJ2-6; D might be TRBD1 or TRBD2, each matching 6 bases. Between the trimmed V and J ends, which lost 5 bases and 4 bases, there was a span of 15 bases. Germline CDR1 is GTSNPN and CDR2 is SVGIG (reference sequence). The CDR3 has 15 amino acids. The CDR3 DNA sequence: TGTGCCTGGGGGGGGCCCGAGTCCGGGGCCAACGTCCTGACTTTC. This translates into CAWGGPESGANVLTF.

A word on this clonotype: A much larger clone lies a single base off, so this may be a read error. The chain carries TRBV28 and TRBJ2-7; 9 nucleotides match TRBD2. The CDR3 sequence is 16 residues long. CDR1 is MDHEN and CDR2 is SYDVKM in the germline V gene. The CDR3 spells CASRSSSGTSSYKQYF. CDR3 bases: TGTGCCAGCAGGTCGTCTAGCGGGACCAGCTCCTACAAGCAGTACTTC.

V and J are TRBV6-4 and TRBJ2-2, with 8 bases identical to TRBD2. Looked up from germline, CDR1 is MRHNA and CDR2 is SNTAGT. This CDR3 has 21 amino acids. The trim removed 4 bases at V and 1 base at J, leaving 20 bases unmatched. The CDR3 DNA is TGTGCCAGCAGTGTATCTGGCAGGGAGAAACCTAGCGGGTGGAACACCGGGGAGCTGTTTTTT. The encoded protein is CASSVSGREKPSGWNTGELFF.

This clonotype occurred many times. V is TRBV5-1 and J is TRBJ2-7, with TRBD2 as a possible D gene (5 bases). The CDR3 contains 14 residues. Germline assignment: CDR1 SGHRS and CDR2 YFSETQ. V shed 4 bases and J shed 5 bases, with 16 bases lying between them. The CDR3 reads CASSVERETHEQYF. In nucleotides, the CDR3 is TGCGCCAGCAGCGTGGAGAGGGAAACCCACGAGCAGTACTTC.

The sample holds many counts of this clonotype. The chain couples TRBV28 to TRBJ2-4; D call uncertain. V was trimmed by 6 bases and J by 1 base, leaving 19 bases between them. Germline CDR1 is MDHEN and CDR2 is SYDVKM. CDR3 length equals 17 residues. The DNA of the CDR3 is TGTGCCAGCAGCCCCGGGCAGAACCCAATGGCCAAAAACATTCAGTACTTC. Protein sequence: CASSPGQNPMAKNIQYF. Supplemented by reference TRBV28 and TRBJ2-4, the full variable domain reads DVKVTQSSRYLVKRTGEKVFLECVQDMDHENMFWYRQDPGLGLRLIYFSYDVKMKEKGDIPEGYSVSREKKERFSLILESASTNQTSMYLCASSPGQNPMAKNIQYFGAGTRLSVL.

The sample holds many counts of this clonotype. J is TRBJ1-5 and V is TRBV3-1; 9 nucleotides agree with TRBD1. Trimming at V came to 5 bases and at J to 6 bases, leaving 8 bases not matched to a gene. CDR3 length equals 15 residues. CDR1 and CDR2 from the germline V gene are LGHDT and YNNKEL (reference sequence). The CDR3 loop is CASSDRDRVGQPQHF. The CDR3 DNA reads TGTGCCAGCAGCGATCGGGACAGGGTGGGTCAGCCCCAGCATTTT.

The chain joins TRBV4-1 to TRBJ2-1, with 7 positions matching TRBD2. The trim removed 4 bases at V and 8 bases at J, leaving 8 bases unmatched. Germline V gives CDR1 MGHRA, CDR2 YSYEKL. The CDR3 totals 14 residues. CDR3 nucleotide sequence: TGCGCCAGCAGCCCTAGCGGACCTCGCCATGAGCAGTTCTTC. Amino acids: CASSPSGPRHEQFF.

This clonotype came up many times. The rearrangement links TRBV6-1 to TRBJ2-1; D is possibly TRBD2 (6 bases). The CDR3 consists of 15 residues. Germline V gives CDR1 MNHNS, CDR2 SASEGT. V shed 3 bases and J shed 0 bases, with 9 bases lying between them. The CDR3 loop reads CASSDRESSYNEQFF. The CDR3 nucleotides read TGTGCCAGCAGTGACCGGGAGAGCTCCTACAATGAGCAGTTCTTC.

In this sample, this clonotype turned up many times. This sequence joins TRBV7-9 and TRBJ1-1; possibly TRBD1 for D (5 bases). Germline CDR1 is SEHNR and CDR2 is FQNEAQ (reference sequence). Trimming pared 0 bases from V and 1 base from J, leaving 9 bases between. CDR3 size: 15 residues. The CDR3 DNA sequence: TGTGCCAGCAGCTTAGCATCGGGACCGAACACTGAAGCTTTCTTT. It translates to CASSLASGPNTEAFF. Looking up the rest from reference TRBV7-9 and TRBJ1-1 gives the full variable domain: DTGVSQNPRHKITKRGQNVTFRCDPISEHNRLYWYRQTLGQGPEFLTYFQNEAQLEKSRLLSDRFSAERPKGSFSTLEIQRTEQGDSAMYLCASSLASGPNTEAFFGQGTRLTVV.

This clonotype showed up many times. The CDR3 loop reads CASSGTSGNYNEQFF. In DNA, the CDR3 is TGTGCCAGCAGCGGGACTAGCGGAAACTACAATGAGCAGTTCTTC. The chain has TRBV12-3 or TRBV12-4 and TRBJ2-1, with 11 bases aligning to TRBD2. V trimming: 6 bases; J trimming: 3 bases; junction bases outside the gene matches: 4. The CDR3 has 15 amino acids.

At least ten counts were recorded for this clonotype. The rearrangement links TRBV5-6 to TRBJ1-3; D may be TRBD1 (6 bases). The CDR3 length is 15 residues. Trimming removed 3 bases at V and 0 bases at J, with 10 bases between. CDR1 and CDR2 from the germline V gene are SGHDT and YYEEEE. CDR3 sequence reads: CASSSGHLSGNTIYF. The CDR3 nucleotides read TGTGCCAGCAGCTCGGGACACCTCTCTGGAAACACCATATATTTT.

The V and J genes are TRBV10-3 and TRBJ2-1; no clear D gene. CDR1 is ENHRY, CDR2 SYGVKD, per germline. This CDR3 spans 13 amino acids. V gave up 0 bases and J gave up 9 bases, with 9 bases separating them. The CDR3 coding sequence is TGTGCCATCAGTGAGTCAGGGCGGATTGAGCAGTTCTTC. Amino acids: CAISESGRIEQFF.

J is TRBJ2-5 and V is TRBV12-3 or TRBV12-4; D possibly corresponds to TRBD2 (5 bases). The CDR3 runs to 13 residues. V lost 2 bases and J lost 5, with 9 bases in between. For the CDR3, the DNA is TGTGCCAGCAGTTTATCGAGGGTTGAGACCCAGTACTTC. Translating gives CASSLSRVETQYF.